A selection of T cell receptor beta chains follows, all from one sample in a study of cytomegalovirus exposure and HLA in healthy donors. Some clones are missing from TCRdb's copy, which holds only in-frame ones; the method was immunoSEQ multiplex PCR. In the table there are about 110,000 clones, roughly 88% of which are singletons. Sequenced sample: PBMCs. Receptor source: a woman between 18 and 29 years old in good health and CMV-seronegative. Each CDR3 is given with its conserved first and last residue. The D gene is left open where the match is weak. Expanded clones are given a class, and other clones once, few, many or no size at all.

CDR3aa: CASSFTGDDEQFF; CDR3nt: TGCGCCAGCAGCTTTACAGGGGACGATGAGCAGTTCTTC; len: 13; abundance: -; v_gene: TRBV5-1; d_gene: TRBD1; j_gene: TRBJ2-1
CDR3aa: CASSPLDLLGGYGYTF; CDR3nt: TGTGCCAGCTCACCGCTTGACCTTTTAGGGGGCTATGGCTACACCTTC; len: 16; abundance: -; v_gene: TRBV18; d_gene: -; j_gene: TRBJ1-2
CDR3aa: CATKSGVAGASEQYF; CDR3nt: TGTGCCACCAAGTCAGGAGTAGCGGGGGCCAGCGAGCAGTACTTC; len: 15; abundance: -; v_gene: TRBV27; d_gene: TRBD2; j_gene: TRBJ2-7
CDR3aa: CASSQDENQPQHF; CDR3nt: TGTGCCAGCAGCCAAGACGAGAATCAGCCCCAGCATTTT; len: 13; abundance: -; v_gene: TRBV14; d_gene: -; j_gene: TRBJ1-5
CDR3aa: CASSADRVGYTF; CDR3nt: TGTGCCAGCAGCGCGGACAGGGTCGGCTACACCTTC; len: 12; abundance: -; v_gene: TRBV11-2; d_gene: TRBD1; j_gene: TRBJ1-2
CDR3aa: CAISEGQGPEYF; CDR3nt: TGTGCCATCAGTGAGGGACAGGGGCCTGAGTACTTC; len: 12; abundance: -; v_gene: TRBV10-3; d_gene: TRBD1; j_gene: TRBJ2-7
CDR3aa: CASSTDSPRHGYTF; CDR3nt: TGTGCCAGTAGTACCGACAGTCCGAGGCATGGCTACACCTTC; len: 14; abundance: -; v_gene: TRBV19; d_gene: -; j_gene: TRBJ1-2
CDR3aa: CASSPILAGFMDTQYF; CDR3nt: TGTGCCAGCAGCCCCATACTAGCGGGGTTTATGGATACGCAGTATTTT; len: 16; abundance: -; v_gene: TRBV7-9; d_gene: TRBD2; j_gene: TRBJ2-3
CDR3aa: CASSALSGGAVNEQFF; CDR3nt: TGTGCCAGCAGCGCCCTTAGCGGGGGGGCAGTAAATGAGCAGTTCTTC; len: 16; abundance: -; v_gene: TRBV9; d_gene: TRBD2; j_gene: TRBJ2-1
CDR3aa: CASSLGQGFSSGYTF; CDR3nt: TGTGCCAGCAGTCTGGGACAGGGATTTTCGAGTGGCTACACCTTC; len: 15; abundance: -; v_gene: TRBV9; d_gene: TRBD1; j_gene: TRBJ1-2
CDR3aa: CAWRSPGTDTQYF; CDR3nt: TGTGCCTGGAGGAGTCCGGGGACAGATACGCAGTATTTT; len: 13; abundance: -; v_gene: TRBV30; d_gene: -; j_gene: TRBJ2-3
CDR3aa: CSVASPGQTNTEAFF; CDR3nt: TGCAGCGTCGCTTCCCCGGGACAGACGAACACTGAAGCTTTCTTT; len: 15; abundance: few; v_gene: TRBV29-1; d_gene: TRBD1; j_gene: TRBJ1-1
CDR3aa: CASSGGQAAYEQYF; CDR3nt: TGTGCCAGCAGCGGCGGACAGGCAGCTTACGAGCAGTACTTC; len: 14; abundance: -; v_gene: TRBV9; d_gene: TRBD1; j_gene: TRBJ2-7
CDR3aa: CASSSSSGGGDEQFF; CDR3nt: TGCGCCAGCAGCTCCTCGAGCGGGGGGGGCGATGAGCAGTTCTTC; len: 15; abundance: -; v_gene: TRBV5-1; d_gene: TRBD2; j_gene: TRBJ2-1
CDR3aa: CASSPGLAGGSEQFF; CDR3nt: TGTGCCAGCAGTCCAGGACTAGCGGGGGGTTCTGAGCAGTTCTTC; len: 15; abundance: -; v_gene: TRBV27; d_gene: TRBD2; j_gene: TRBJ2-1
CDR3aa: CASSNRVPNSPLHF; CDR3nt: TGTGCCAGCAGTAACCGGGTCCCCAATTCACCCCTCCACTTT; len: 14; abundance: -; v_gene: TRBV28; d_gene: -; j_gene: TRBJ1-6
CDR3aa: CASSQRDRQETQYF; CDR3nt: TGTGCCAGCAGCCAGAGGGACAGACAAGAGACCCAGTACTTC; len: 14; abundance: -; v_gene: TRBV7-9; d_gene: TRBD1; j_gene: TRBJ2-5
CDR3aa: CASSLGLTHRAGSSYNSPLHF; CDR3nt: TGTGCCAGCAGTTTGGGACTGACACATCGAGCCGGGAGCTCCTATAATTCACCCCTCCACTTT; len: 21; abundance: -; v_gene: TRBV28; d_gene: -; j_gene: TRBJ1-6
CDR3aa: CASGLAGQNEKLFF; CDR3nt: TGTGCCAGCGGGTTGGCAGGACAGAATGAAAAACTGTTTTTT; len: 14; abundance: -; v_gene: TRBV2; d_gene: -; j_gene: TRBJ1-4
CDR3aa: CASSGQGGNSPLHF; CDR3nt: TGCGCCAGCAGTGGCCAGGGTGGGAATTCACCCCTCCACTTT; len: 14; abundance: few; v_gene: TRBV10-2; d_gene: -; j_gene: TRBJ1-6
CDR3aa: CASSQNFPIAGGKETQYF; CDR3nt: TGTGCCAGCAGTCAAAACTTTCCTATAGCGGGGGGAAAAGAGACCCAGTACTTC; len: 18; abundance: -; v_gene: TRBV28; d_gene: TRBD2; j_gene: TRBJ2-5
CDR3aa: CASSEGNRGRYTEAFF; CDR3nt: TGTGCCAGCAGTGAAGGAAACAGGGGCCGCTATACTGAAGCTTTCTTT; len: 16; abundance: -; v_gene: TRBV2; d_gene: TRBD1; j_gene: TRBJ1-1
CDR3aa: CASSQRDGGSSYNEQFF; CDR3nt: TGCGCCAGCAGCCAAAGGGACGGGGGGAGCTCCTACAATGAGCAGTTCTTC; len: 17; abundance: -; v_gene: TRBV4-1; d_gene: TRBD2; j_gene: TRBJ2-1
CDR3aa: CASSSGTGANTGELFF; CDR3nt: TGCGCCAGCAGCTCCGGGACAGGGGCGAACACCGGGGAGCTGTTTTTT; len: 16; abundance: -; v_gene: TRBV5-1; d_gene: TRBD1; j_gene: TRBJ2-2
CDR3aa: CASSGQGYVDGYTF; CDR3nt: TGTGCCAGCAGCGGGCAGGGGTATGTTGATGGCTACACCTTC; len: 14; abundance: -; v_gene: TRBV9; d_gene: -; j_gene: TRBJ1-2
CDR3aa: CASSLSFWGQTYEQYF; CDR3nt: TGTGCCAGCAGCTTGTCTTTTTGGGGACAGACCTACGAGCAGTACTTC; len: 16; abundance: -; v_gene: TRBV5-6; d_gene: TRBD1; j_gene: TRBJ2-7
CDR3aa: CASSTTDNRRKLFF; CDR3nt: TGTGCCAGCAGCACCACCGACAACCGTAGGAAACTGTTTTTT; len: 14; abundance: -; v_gene: TRBV7-9; d_gene: -; j_gene: TRBJ2-2
CDR3aa: CASTPTGAGEQFF; CDR3nt: TGTGCCAGCACCCCAACAGGGGCAGGTGAGCAGTTCTTC; len: 13; abundance: -; v_gene: TRBV27; d_gene: TRBD1; j_gene: TRBJ2-1
CDR3aa: CASSLALAGSYNEQFF; CDR3nt: TGTGCCAGCAGCTTGGCTCTAGCGGGGTCCTACAATGAGCAGTTCTTC; len: 16; abundance: -; v_gene: TRBV5-4; d_gene: TRBD2; j_gene: TRBJ2-1
CDR3aa: CASQDRDGDEQYF; CDR3nt: TGTGCCAGCCAAGACAGGGACGGCGACGAGCAGTACTTC; len: 13; abundance: -; v_gene: TRBV2; d_gene: TRBD1; j_gene: TRBJ2-7
CDR3aa: CASSAGTAQETQYF; CDR3nt: TGTGCCAGCAGTGCAGGGACAGCCCAAGAGACCCAGTACTTC; len: 14; abundance: -; v_gene: TRBV13; d_gene: TRBD1; j_gene: TRBJ2-5
CDR3aa: CASRFSYYEQYF; CDR3nt: TGTGCCAGCAGATTTTCCTATTACGAGCAGTACTTC; len: 12; abundance: many; v_gene: TRBV6-1; d_gene: -; j_gene: TRBJ2-7
CDR3aa: CASSVGVRDTNSPLHF; CDR3nt: TGTGCCAGCAGCGTAGGGGTCCGGGACACTAATTCACCCCTCCACTTT; len: 16; abundance: -; v_gene: TRBV9; d_gene: -; j_gene: TRBJ1-6
CDR3aa: CASSFGYLGRGRDTEAFF; CDR3nt: TGTGCCAGCAGCTTCGGATACCTCGGGAGGGGGCGAGACACTGAAGCTTTCTTT; len: 18; abundance: -; v_gene: TRBV7-2; d_gene: TRBD1; j_gene: TRBJ1-1
CDR3aa: CAWSVRRGEETQYF; CDR3nt: TGTGCCTGGAGTGTACGGCGGGGGGAAGAGACCCAGTACTTC; len: 14; abundance: -; v_gene: TRBV30; d_gene: TRBD2; j_gene: TRBJ2-5
CDR3aa: CASSSGGGLSYEQYF; CDR3nt: TGCGCCAGCAGCTCAGGAGGGGGCCTCTCCTACGAGCAGTACTTC; len: 15; abundance: -; v_gene: TRBV5-1; d_gene: -; j_gene: TRBJ2-7
CDR3aa: CASSPQGQKGSPLHF; CDR3nt: TGTGCCAGCAGTCCCCAAGGACAGAAAGGGTCACCCCTCCACTTT; len: 15; abundance: few; v_gene: TRBV28; d_gene: -; j_gene: TRBJ1-6
CDR3aa: CASSEPGGPLDTQYF; CDR3nt: TGTGCCAGCAGCGAACCCGGGGGGCCTTTAGATACGCAGTATTTT; len: 15; abundance: -; v_gene: TRBV6-1; d_gene: -; j_gene: TRBJ2-3
CDR3aa: CASSLGAGPTNYGYTF; CDR3nt: TGTGCCAGTAGCCTCGGGGCGGGGCCAACTAACTATGGCTACACCTTC; len: 16; abundance: -; v_gene: TRBV19; d_gene: -; j_gene: TRBJ1-2
CDR3aa: CASRIQGRETQYF; CDR3nt: TGTGCCAGCAGGATACAGGGTCGTGAGACCCAGTACTTC; len: 13; abundance: -; v_gene: TRBV2; d_gene: -; j_gene: TRBJ2-5
CDR3aa: CASSPRNRDSSYEQYF; CDR3nt: TGTGCCAGCAGCCCCCGCAACCGGGACTCGTCCTACGAGCAGTACTTC; len: 16; abundance: -; v_gene: TRBV7-8; d_gene: -; j_gene: TRBJ2-7
CDR3aa: CASIRGTEEYF; CDR3nt: TGTGCCAGCATACGCGGGACGGAGGAGTATTTT; len: 11; abundance: -; v_gene: TRBV6-1; d_gene: -; j_gene: TRBJ2-3
CDR3aa: CASSPQVAPELFF; CDR3nt: TGTGCCAGCAGCCCCCAAGTCGCGCCGGAGCTGTTTTTT; len: 13; abundance: -; v_gene: TRBV9; d_gene: -; j_gene: TRBJ2-2
CDR3aa: CASSPGQGEQYF; CDR3nt: TGTGCCAGCTCGCCGGGACAGGGCGAGCAGTACTTC; len: 12; abundance: -; v_gene: TRBV18; d_gene: TRBD1; j_gene: TRBJ2-7
CDR3aa: CASSGGEVYGYTF; CDR3nt: TGTGCCAGCAGTGGGGGGGAGGTCTATGGCTACACCTTC; len: 13; abundance: -; v_gene: TRBV2; d_gene: -; j_gene: TRBJ1-2
CDR3aa: CASSYSSGHSYNEQFF; CDR3nt: TGTGCCAGCAGTTACTCGTCGGGACACTCCTACAATGAGCAGTTCTTC; len: 16; abundance: -; v_gene: TRBV6-5; d_gene: -; j_gene: TRBJ2-1
CDR3aa: CASSPTGAFRAGDGYTF; CDR3nt: TGCGCCAGCAGCCCCACAGGGGCGTTCAGGGCAGGCGATGGCTACACCTTC; len: 17; abundance: -; v_gene: TRBV5-1; d_gene: TRBD1; j_gene: TRBJ1-2
CDR3aa: CASRRQGVSETQYF; CDR3nt: TGCGCCAGCAGAAGGCAGGGTGTATCTGAGACCCAGTACTTC; len: 14; abundance: -; v_gene: TRBV5-1; d_gene: -; j_gene: TRBJ2-5
CDR3aa: CASSSIQGFGYTF; CDR3nt: TGTGCCAGCAGCTCCATACAGGGATTTGGCTACACCTTC; len: 13; abundance: -; v_gene: TRBV11-2; d_gene: -; j_gene: TRBJ1-2
CDR3aa: CASSPRAIGDTEAFF; CDR3nt: TGCGCCAGCAGTCCAAGGGCCATAGGGGACACTGAAGCTTTCTTT; len: 15; abundance: -; v_gene: TRBV4-1; d_gene: -; j_gene: TRBJ1-1
CDR3aa: CASSSRGGYTDTQYF; CDR3nt: TGTGCCAGCAGCTCGCGGGGGGGCTACACAGATACGCAGTATTTT; len: 15; abundance: -; v_gene: TRBV5-4; d_gene: TRBD2; j_gene: TRBJ2-3
CDR3aa: CASRPGLEITYNEQFF; CDR3nt: TGTGCCAGCAGACCGGGACTGGAGATAACCTACAATGAGCAGTTCTTC; len: 16; abundance: -; v_gene: TRBV2; d_gene: -; j_gene: TRBJ2-1